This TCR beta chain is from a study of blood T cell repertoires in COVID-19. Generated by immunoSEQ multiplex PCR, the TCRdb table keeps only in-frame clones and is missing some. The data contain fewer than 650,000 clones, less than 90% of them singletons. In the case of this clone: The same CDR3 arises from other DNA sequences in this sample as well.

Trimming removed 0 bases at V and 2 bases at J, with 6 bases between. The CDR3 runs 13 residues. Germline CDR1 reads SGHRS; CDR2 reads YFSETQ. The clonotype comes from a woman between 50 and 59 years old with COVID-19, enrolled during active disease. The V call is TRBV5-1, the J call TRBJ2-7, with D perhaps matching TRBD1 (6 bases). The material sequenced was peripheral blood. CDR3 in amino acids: CASSLEGAYEQYF. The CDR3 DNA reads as TGCGCCAGCAGCTTGGAGGGGGCCTACGAGCAGTACTTC. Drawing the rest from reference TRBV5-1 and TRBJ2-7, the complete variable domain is KAGVTQTPRYLIKTRGQQVTLSCSPISGHRSVSWYQQTPGQGLQFLFEYFSETQRNKGNFPGRFSGRQFSNSRSEMNVSTLELGDSALYLCASSLEGAYEQYFGPGTRLTVT.